This T cell receptor (beta chain) was documented in a study of blood T cell repertoires in COVID-19 (dated by TCRdb to 2020 to 2022). About the full investigation: Samples from collaborators originated in the United States, Italy and Spain and spanned both the acute and convalescent phases of COVID-19. The prospective study material was composed of cDNA or gDNA derived from T cells, B-cell-depleted T cells, or PBMCs. The dataset comprised deeply sampled blood TCRbeta repertoires from subjects exposed to, actively infected with, or recovered from COVID-19. A freely available public database, intended as a resource for researchers studying the immune response to SARS-CoV-2, is where the repertoires were released. The samples were drawn from the first 160 participants of the ongoing ImmuneRACE study and from 1,254 subjects provided by 6 global collaborators. Sample metadata almost always included a de-identified subject ID, COVID-19 status, age in years and sex. Where HLA class I and class II types were available, the types were taken from metadata supplied by the sample provider, not from assay-based typing. What the research found in general, with its limitations: Clinical and demographic metadata were provided uncurated, with the amount varying by source and participant.

The collaborating institutions used their own protocols to collect whole blood in K2EDTA tubes. For TCRbeta analysis, collaborator samples were shipped as frozen whole blood, as isolated PBMCs, or as DNA extracted from either sample type. Remarks on this clone: Its target antigen remains unknown. No per-base quality is available; no much larger clone lies one base away.

V ends up 1 base short and J 7 bases short, with an unmatched junction base count of 8. The germline V gene provides CDR1 SGHAT and CDR2 FQNNGV. From the cysteine through the phenylalanine, the CDR3 covers 17 amino acids. The sequence is cut down to CDR3 DNA, 51 bases in frame from base 1. The immunoSEQ Assay, a bias-controlled multiplex PCR, was used to amplify TCRbeta CDR3 regions from genomic DNA. The authors' analysis ran thus. The number of nucleated cells in each sample was estimated by amplification of reference gene primers within the assay. To quantify the absolute abundance of each unique TCRbeta CDR3 rearrangement, sequence reads were collapsed and filtered. For each sample, productive Simpson clonality was calculated by taking the square root of Simpson's diversity index across productive rearrangements. TCRdb carries this immuneACCESS record with in-frame sequences only. Its versions omit some clonotypes, under half of them owing to an unresolved V gene in the studies checked, with the rest unexplained. Clone size and the V and J calls come from that table; the DNA yielded D and trimming. The sample profile shows roughly 120,000 clones; around nine tenths of them were found once. The ten largest account for roughly 1.9% of the sample.

In this chain, TRBV11-2 is recombined with TRBJ2-2, with 11 bases matching TRBD1. Sequencing was carried out using peripheral blood. This sequence originates from a human donor with active COVID-19. The donor label of this sample is uncertain. Here the CDR3 is given as CASSLGRTGGRHGELFF. The bases are TGTGCCAGCAGCTTAGGGAGGACAGGGGGCCGGCACGGGGAGCTGTTTTTT. Where the CDR3 stops, the reference TRBV11-2 and TRBJ2-2 genes take over; the full variable domain is EAGVAQSPRYKIIEKRQSVAFWCNPISGHATLYWYQQILGQGPKLLIQFQNNGVVDDSQLPKDRFSAERLKGVDSTLKIQPAKLEDSAVYLCASSLGRTGGRHGELFFGEGSRLTVL.